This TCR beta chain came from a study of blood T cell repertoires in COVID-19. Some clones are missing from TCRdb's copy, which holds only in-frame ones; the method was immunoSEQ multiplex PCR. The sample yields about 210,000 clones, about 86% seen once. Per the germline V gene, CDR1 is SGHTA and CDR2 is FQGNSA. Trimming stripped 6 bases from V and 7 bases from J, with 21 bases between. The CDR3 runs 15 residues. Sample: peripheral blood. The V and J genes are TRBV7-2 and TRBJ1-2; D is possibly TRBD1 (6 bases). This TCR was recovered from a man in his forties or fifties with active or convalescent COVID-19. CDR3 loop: CASSPNQGGLSGYTF. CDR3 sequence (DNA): TGTGCCAGCAGTCCCAACCAAGGGGGATTATCTGGCTACACCTTC.